What follows is one TCR beta chain and its context. The entry originates in a study of blood T cell repertoires in COVID-19. In the study overall: From the United States, Italy and Spain came samples of acute and convalescent COVID-19.

Seattle researchers signed up patients amid active infection and tracked them longitudinally. The CDR3 extends over 15 amino acids. Trimming stripped 1 base from V and 0 bases from J, with 10 bases between. The germline CDR1 and CDR2 sequences are LNHDA and SQIVND (reference sequence). Clones were read by immunoSEQ multiplex PCR, and TCRdb kept only the in-frame ones, dropping some. Of 250,000 to 350,000 clones in the sample, 88% are singletons; the top ten hold roughly 10%. The receptor was derived from a woman aged 25 to 45 with COVID-19, enrolled during active disease. This chain uses TRBV19 with TRBJ2-7, with D possibly TRBD1 on 5 matching bases. Specimen: peripheral blood. The DNA for the CDR3 is TGTGCCAGTAGTATAGTTCAGGGATTCTCCTACGAGCAGTACTTC. Encoded protein: CASSIVQGFSYEQYF.